This T cell receptor (beta chain) comes out of a study of glioma-infiltrating T cells after dendritic cell vaccination. Study details: Between the early 2000s and the early 2010s, patients got autologous tumor lysate-pulsed dendritic cell vaccines. Monocyte-derived dendritic cells, cultured less than 8 days with IL-4 and GM-CSF, were pulsed with autologous tumor lysate.

CDR1 and CDR2 (germline): PRHDT, FYEKMQ (reference sequence). CDR3 length equals 14 residues. Trimming cost V 6 bases and J 2 bases, with 12 bases left between them. The time point is: after dendritic cell vaccination, including at tumor progression/relapse. The PCR used 60 V beta and 13 J beta primers. Measured with immunoSEQ multiplex PCR; TCRdb has only the in-frame clones, and not every one. The sample lists roughly 88,000 clones; 81% were seen once. J is TRBJ2-3 and V is TRBV13, with D perhaps matching TRBD2 (7 bases). This specimen consisted of blood, obtained after dendritic cell vaccination. This TCR came from a human donor with glioblastoma. The CDR3 DNA reads as TGTGCCAGCAGGAGGGGGGGACTCACAGATACGCAGTATTTT. It specifies CASRRGGLTDTQYF.